The 2 T cell receptor beta chains given below trace back to one sample, sequenced in a study of shared clonotypes between healthy human individuals. The assay was immunoSEQ multiplex PCR, and TCRdb's table has in-frame clones only and misses some. Seen here are some 530,000 clones, 78% observed once, and the top ten hold around 11%. The specimen sequenced was PBMCs. These receptor sequences come from a woman between 35 and 50 years old in good health. Some clones in this sample may be carry-over from other donors' samples.

Notes on this clone: This sample also contains other DNA sequences that code for the same CDR3. The chain is built from TRBV2 and TRBJ1-2; D ambiguous. The CDR3 runs to 13 residues. Germline V gene data show CDR1 as SNHLY and CDR2 as FYNNEI. Trimming removed 1 base at V and 1 base at J, with 4 bases between. The CDR3, as DNA: TGTGCCAGCAGTGAAGGCCTTAACTATGGCTACACCTTC. Protein product: CASSEGLNYGYTF.

Turning to this clone: Other DNA sequences within the sample encode an identical CDR3. The chain has TRBV7-2 and TRBJ2-7, with 11 bases identical to TRBD2. The V segment lost 4 bases and the J segment 2 bases; nucleotides outside the gene matches: 1. This CDR3 is 14 amino acids long. The V gene's germline CDR1 is SGHTA and CDR2 FQGNSA. CDR3 amino acids: CASSSSGGPYEQYF. For the CDR3, the DNA is TGTGCCAGCAGCTCTAGCGGGGGGCCCTACGAGCAGTACTTC.